These T cell receptor beta chains were read from a single sample in a study of type 1 and type 2 diabetes patients. TCRdb itself ran the multiplex PCR reads through MiXCR, one entry per CDR3 protein. The sample has about 290,000 distinct CDR3 sequences, 47% seen once. The sequenced sample consisted of peripheral blood mononuclear cells (PBMCs). Every receptor here comes from a man aged 18-30 years with type 2 diabetes. CDR3s include the opening cysteine and the closing phenylalanine or tryptophan. The D gene is left open where the match is weak. The listing skips clone size in some rows; elsewhere it reads once, few, many or a size class.

TRBJ2-7 TRBV28 NA 13 NA TGTGCCAGCAGTGTACTAGGGGGGAACGAGCAGTACTTC CASSVLGGNEQYF
TRBJ1-1 TRBV19 NA 14 few TGTGCCAGTAGTATAAGGGAGACGAACACTGAAGCTTTCTTT CASSIRETNTEAFF
TRBJ1-6 TRBV6-5 NA 15 NA TGTGCCAGCAGTTCGTTCCCCGCGAATAATTCACCCCTCCACTTT CASSSFPANNSPLHF
TRBJ1-2 TRBV20-1 NA 15 NA TGCAGTGCTAGAGATAAGGCTGGGTGGGGGTATGGCTACACCTTC CSARDKAGWGYGYTF
TRBJ2-1 TRBV28 NA 12 NA TGTGCCAGCGGCCCTCAGACGAATGAGCAGTTCTTC CASGPQTNEQFF
TRBJ1-1 TRBV10-1 TRBD1 18 NA TGCGCCAGCAGGCTAATAGCGACAGGGGGTTTTGCGAACACTGAAGCTTTCTTT CASRLIATGGFANTEAFF
TRBJ2-2 TRBV7-3 TRBD2 17 NA TGTGCCAGCAGTTACGGACTAGCGGGGGGGAACACCGGGGAGCTGCTTTTT CASSYGLAGGNTGELLF
TRBJ2-3 TRBV7-3 TRBD2 15 once TGTGCCAGCAGCCCAACTAGCGACTCATCAGATACGCAGTATTTT CASSPTSDSSDTQYF
TRBJ2-3 TRBV5-1 NA 14 NA TGCGCCAGCTATCTCCAGGACCTCACAGATACGCAGTATTTT CASYLQDLTDTQYF
TRBJ2-7 TRBV7-9 TRBD1 15 NA TGTGCCAGCAGCGCGATACAGGGGGCTACGGGGGAGCAGTACTTC CASSAIQGATGEQYF
TRBJ2-1 TRBV30 TRBD2 14 NA TGTGCCTGGAGGGTAGCGGGAGCGGGCAATGAGCAGTTCTTC CAWRVAGAGNEQFF
TRBJ1-6 TRBV7-2 TRBD1 15 few TGTGCCAGCAGCTTACCCGGGACAGGGGGATCACCCCTCCACTTT CASSLPGTGGSPLHF
TRBJ2-3 TRBV12-3/TRBV12-4 TRBD1 13 NA TGTGCCAGCATTGGGGACAGTTCAGATACGCAGTATTTT CASIGDSSDTQYF
TRBJ1-4 TRBV15 NA 15 NA TGTGCCACCAGCAGCCACGGAACCCCAAATGAAAAACTGTTTTTT CATSSHGTPNEKLFF
TRBJ1-2 TRBV6-5 TRBD1 15 NA TGTGCCAGCAGTTACAGCGGACAGGGGAGCGATGGCTACACCTTC CASSYSGQGSDGYTF
TRBJ2-1 TRBV7-2 TRBD1 15 NA TGTGCCAGCAGCTTAGGGCCAGGGGGCTTCAATGAGCAGTTCTTC CASSLGPGGFNEQFF
TRBJ1-2 TRBV29-1 NA 11 NA TGCAGCGTTGAAGCGGCCCCTGGCTACACCTTC CSVEAAPGYTF
TRBJ2-2 TRBV5-1 TRBD1 17 once TGCGCCAGCAGCTTGGTGGTGGGACAGGTGGACACCGGGGAGCTGTTTTTT CASSLVVGQVDTGELFF
TRBJ2-7 TRBV29-1 NA 13 few TGCAGCGTTGAGGCAGGGGGGCCATACGAGCAGTACTTC CSVEAGGPYEQYF
TRBJ2-2 TRBV6-5 TRBD2 18 NA TGTGCCAGCAGTTACGCGACTAGCGGGGGCCCGAACACCGGGGAGCTGTTTTTT CASSYATSGGPNTGELFF
TRBJ1-2 TRBV10-3 NA 13 NA TGTGCCATCAGTGGCGACACGACCGGTGGCTACACCTTC CAISGDTTGGYTF
TRBJ1-1 TRBV6-1 NA 17 NA TGTGCCACCAGTTACGAGGTGTGGGTAGGGAAGAACACTGAAGCTTTCTTT CATSYEVWVGKNTEAFF
TRBJ2-7 TRBV10-1 NA 12 NA TGTGCCAGCAGTCCAAGTGTTTACGAGCAGTACTTC CASSPSVYEQYF
TRBJ2-3 TRBV10-3 TRBD1 15 once TGTGCCATCAGTGAGCAGGGGGCCGTCACAGATACGCAGTATTTT CAISEQGAVTDTQYF
TRBJ1-2 TRBV20-1 NA 11 NA TGCAGTGCCGACCAGTTCTATGGCTACACCTTC CSADQFYGYTF
TRBJ1-2 TRBV2 NA 13 many TGTGCCAGCAGTGAATCGGATAACTATGGCTACACCTTC CASSESDNYGYTF
TRBJ2-7 TRBV4-3 NA 17 few TGCGCCAGCAGCCAAGAAGTTGGACCTTCCCCCTCTTACGAGCAGTACTTC CASSQEVGPSPSYEQYF
TRBJ2-5 TRBV4-1 NA 15 NA TGTGCCAGCAGCCAAGTTTCCGGACAACAAGAGACCCAGTACTTC CASSQVSGQQETQYF
TRBJ2-1 TRBV20-1 NA 15 NA TGCAGTGCTAGAGATCGAGAATCAGGGGGGAATGAGCAGTTCTTC CSARDRESGGNEQFF
TRBJ2-3 TRBV7-3 NA 14 few TGTGCCAGCAGCTACTCCGGGGCCGCAGATACGCAGTATTTT CASSYSGAADTQYF
TRBJ2-1 TRBV6-5 NA 15 NA TGTGCCAGCAGCCCTGGGGGCGGGATTAACAATGAGCAGTTCTTC CASSPGGGINNEQFF
TRBJ2-2 TRBV10-3 TRBD2 16 few TGTGCCATCAGTGAGACGGGGGGGTCATCATCTGGGGAGCTGTTTTTT CAISETGGSSSGELFF
TRBJ1-1 TRBV2 TRBD1 13 many TGTGCCAGCAGGGACAGGGAGAGGACTGAAGCTTTCTTT CASRDRERTEAFF
TRBJ2-7 TRBV10-2 NA 12 few TGCGCCAGCAGTGAGGGAGTGCGGGAGCAGTACTTC CASSEGVREQYF
TRBJ2-1 TRBV10-2 NA 12 NA TGCGCCAGCAGGGGATTATGGGATGAGCAGTTCTTC CASRGLWDEQFF
TRBJ2-7 TRBV20-1 TRBD2 15 NA TGCAGTGCTAGAGATCAGGGACTACCTATCGGCGAGCAGTACTTC CSARDQGLPIGEQYF
TRBJ2-7 TRBV2 NA 14 NA TGTGCCAGCAGTGGGCAGGGGCGCGGATACGAGCAGTACTTC CASSGQGRGYEQYF
TRBJ2-3 TRBV20-1 TRBD2 14 NA TGCAGTGCTAGGGGCCTAGCGGAGTGGGATACGCAGTATTTT CSARGLAEWDTQYF
TRBJ2-5 TRBV7-2 TRBD2 16 few TGTGCCAGCAGCTCCGGACTAGAAGAATTACAAGAGACCCAGTACTTC CASSSGLEELQETQYF
TRBJ1-5 TRBV7-6 NA 16 NA TGTGCCAGCAGCTTAGACTTACGGACGTTTTATCAGCCCCAGCATTTT CASSLDLRTFYQPQHF
TRBJ1-6 TRBV6-6 NA 15 few TGTGCCAGCAGTTACGGTCGAAAAGATAATTCACCCCTCCACTTT CASSYGRKDNSPLHF
TRBJ2-1 TRBV28 NA 14 NA TGTGCCAGCAGTTCATTGGAGGCCTACAATGAGCAGTTCTTC CASSSLEAYNEQFF
TRBJ2-2 TRBV6-4 NA 14 NA TGTGCCAGCACCCTGGGACGACCTAACGGGGAGCTGTTTTTT CASTLGRPNGELFF
TRBJ2-1 TRBV4-1 TRBD2 17 once TGCGCCAGCAGCCCCCGCTTGCGGGGGGCCGACTACAATGAGCAGTTCTTC CASSPRLRGADYNEQFF
TRBJ2-5 TRBV4-2 TRBD2 19 NA TGTGCCAGCAGCCAAGAAAGTGGGGCGGGAGACCCTCTGGGGGAGACCCAGTACTTC CASSQESGAGDPLGETQYF
TRBJ2-7 TRBV2 NA 13 many TGTGCCAGCAGTGAAGGTCGGGGGTATGTGCAGTACTTC CASSEGRGYVQYF
TRBJ2-2 TRBV19 NA 12 few TGTGCCAGTAGTATAGAAGGAGGGGAGCTGTTTTTT CASSIEGGELFF
TRBJ1-3 TRBV29-1 TRBD1 14 few TGCAGCGTAGACGGGACAGGGCCTGGAAACACCATATATTTT CSVDGTGPGNTIYF
TRBJ1-6 TRBV7-2 NA 14 many TGTGCCAGCAGCCGTGGGGGACTTGGGTCACCCCTCCACTTT CASSRGGLGSPLHF
TRBJ2-3 TRBV20-1 NA 17 few TGCAGTGCTACCCAGGGGTTATTGGGTTTGCGCACAGATACGCAGTATTTT CSATQGLLGLRTDTQYF
TRBJ1-6 TRBV6-2/TRBV6-3 NA 15 NA TGTGCCAGCGGTTCCTCGGGACACAGGAATTCACCCCTCCACTTT CASGSSGHRNSPLHF
TRBJ2-7 TRBV5-1 NA 16 NA TGCGCCAGCAGCTTGGGAAACGGAGGTTTCTCCTACGAGCAGTACTTC CASSLGNGGFSYEQYF
TRBJ1-5 TRBV25-1 NA 13 many TGTGCCAGCAGTACCGACTCTTATCAGCCCCAGCATTTT CASSTDSYQPQHF
TRBJ1-1 TRBV2 TRBD1 16 once TGTGCCAGCAGCGACTGGACAGGGGGATTCGACACTGAAGCTTTCTTT CASSDWTGGFDTEAFF